Given below is one T cell receptor beta chain in context. 60 Vbeta and 13 Jbeta primers were used in PCR. This table comes from immunoSEQ multiplex PCR, and its TCRdb copy is limited to in-frame clones, with some not included. The sample shows about 180,000 clones, around 81% of them seen only once. This CDR3 spans 15 amino acids. Per the germline V gene, CDR1 is SGHTA and CDR2 is FQGNSA. V lost 5 bases, J lost 6 bases, and 7 bases stayed unmatched. These data are taken from a study of cytomegalovirus exposure and HLA in healthy donors. This sequence originates from a woman in her late teens or twenties in good health and CMV-seropositive. Sequencing was done on a sample of PBMCs. The V and J genes are TRBV7-2 and TRBJ1-6, with TRBD1 identical over 7 bases. Here the CDR3 DNA reads TGTGCCAGCAGCGCAACAGGGGAAGGTAATTCACCCCTCCACTTT. Its protein is CASSATGEGNSPLHF.